The subject of this entry is one T cell receptor (beta chain). As originally analysed: Reference gene primer amplification yielded estimated nucleated cell counts. The data were produced by immunoSEQ multiplex PCR, yet TCRdb's version contains in-frame clones alone and is incomplete. The DNA was the basis for D and trimming; V, J and clone size are from that table. The sample shows roughly 150,000 clones, 80% to 90% of them seen only once. The data were obtained in a study of blood T cell repertoires in COVID-19. For the study at large: In each case, the material was cDNA or gDNA derived from T cells, B-cell-depleted T cells, or PBMCs.

The CDR3 extends over 16 amino acids. The germline gives CDR1 SGDLS, CDR2 YYNGEE. Trimming removed 3 bases from V and 4 bases from J; junction bases left unmatched: 10. The gene calls are TRBV9 and TRBJ2-5, with 9 nucleotides matching TRBD1. The sample taken for sequencing was peripheral blood. The sequence was obtained from a woman in her 70s with acute or convalescent COVID-19. CDR3 coding DNA: TGTGCCAGCAGCGCCAGCCGGGACAGGGTAGTAGAGACCCAGTACTTC. This codes for CASSASRDRVVETQYF. The full variable domain, completed using reference TRBV9 and TRBJ2-5, is DSGVTQTPKHLITATGQRVTLRCSPRSGDLSVYWYQQSLDQGLQFLIQYYNGEERAKGNILERFSAQQFPDLHSELNLSSLELGDSALYFCASSASRDRVVETQYFGPGTRLLVL.